One sample yielded the 20 T cell receptor beta chains listed below, sequenced in a study of shared clonotypes between healthy human individuals. TCRdb's table, derived via immunoSEQ multiplex PCR, lists solely in-frame clones and lacks some. The table lists fewer than 130,000 clones, approximately 65% of them singletons. The sample was memory CD8+ T cells sorted from blood. Stated subset: CD45RO+ cells pooled with CCR7-negative TemRA cells. The receptors were sampled from a woman in her twenties or thirties in good health.

This clone was observed once. The chain has TRBV7-9 and TRBJ2-5, with 8 positions matching TRBD2. V shed 6 bases, J shed 4 bases, and the junction held 7 bases outside the gene matches. This CDR3 comprises 14 residues. The germline gives CDR1 SEHNR, CDR2 FQNEAQ (reference sequence). The CDR3 DNA reads as TGTGCCAGCAGTGCAGGGGCGGGGGGAGAGACCCAGTACTTC. Residues: CASSAGAGGETQYF.

The CDR3 region has the DNA TGTGCCAGCAGCCCCCTCGGGAGACTGAGAGATACGCAGTATTTT. It specifies CASSPLGRLRDTQYF. The V call is TRBV7-9, the J call TRBJ2-3, with D tentatively TRBD2 (6 bases). This CDR3 comprises 15 residues. The germline V gene has CDR1 SEHNR and CDR2 FQNEAQ (reference sequence). The ends were cut back, 5 bases at V and 5 bases at J, with 17 bases in the middle.

The chain is built from TRBV29-1 and TRBJ1-2; D may be TRBD1 (6 bases). V lost 2 bases, J lost 5 bases, and 15 bases lay in between. CDR1 and CDR2 from the germline V gene are SQVTM and ANQGSEA. This CDR3 is built from 14 residues. CDR3 loop: CSVELTGQGYGYTF. DNA for the CDR3: TGCAGCGTTGAACTGACAGGCCAAGGGTATGGCTACACCTTC.

Points on this clone: This may stem from a read error, because a much larger clone lies one nucleotide away. Other DNA variants within this sample encode the same CDR3. This chain joins TRBV27 and TRBJ2-7; D may be TRBD2 (6 bases). V was trimmed by 3 bases and J by 7 bases, leaving 13 bases between them. The CDR3 totals 13 residues. Germline CDR1 and CDR2: MNHEY and SMNVEV (reference sequence). The CDR3 DNA follows: TGTGCCAGCAGTTTCACTAGTGGGAGGGAGCAGTACTTC. It specifies CASSFTSGREQYF.

The sample holds many counts of this clone. This chain joins TRBV7-9 and TRBJ1-1, with D tentatively TRBD1 (5 bases). CDR3 length: 15 amino acids. CDR1 is SEHNR, CDR2 FQNEAQ, per germline (reference sequence). Between the trimmed V and J ends, which lost 6 bases and 0 bases, there was a span of 14 bases. The CDR3 spells CASRYTGPMNTEAFF. The CDR3 bases are TGTGCCAGCAGATACACGGGACCGATGAACACTGAAGCTTTCTTT.

CDR3 coding DNA: TGTGCCAGCAGCTTAGATGAGCGGGATTACGAGACCCAGTACTTC. It translates to CASSLDERDYETQYF. J is TRBJ2-5 and V is TRBV11-2, with 7 bases identical to TRBD2. The CDR3 has 15 amino acids. Trimming took 0 bases from V and 5 from J; bases not matched to a gene: 6. Looked up from germline, CDR1 is SGHAT and CDR2 is FQNNGV.

This chain uses TRBV27 with TRBJ2-1; D remains unclear. The CDR3 contains 14 residues. Germline V gene sequence: CDR1 MNHEY, CDR2 SMNVEV (reference sequence). Trimming removed 5 bases at V and 16 bases at J, with 24 bases between. In DNA, the CDR3 is TGTGCCAGCAGTCCAACCCCCTCGGTCGACCTAAGCTTCTTC. It is translated as CASSPTPSVDLSFF.

J is TRBJ2-1 and V is TRBV27, with D maybe TRBD1 (6 bases). The CDR3 spans 14 residues. CDR1 MNHEY and CDR2 SMNVEV come from the germline V gene (reference sequence). Trimming took off 7 bases at V and 4 bases at J, with 14 bases between the two ends. CDR3 in DNA: TGTGCCAGCACCGGACCAGGGGCGTACAATGAGCAGTTCTTC. Its translation: CASTGPGAYNEQFF.

Details on this clone: One end of the junction fails to match germline, which may point to a read error. This sample also contains other DNA sequences that code for the same CDR3. This sequence joins TRBV7-3 and TRBJ2-7, with TRBD2 matching over 8 bases. The V gene's germline CDR1 is SGHTA and CDR2 FQGTGA. The CDR3 is 16 amino acids. The CDR3 loop reads CASSSQRLAGPYEQYF. CDR3 coding DNA: TGTGCCAGCAGCTCCCAGCGGCTAGCGGGCCCCTACGAGCAGTATTTC. Complete variable domain (other parts from reference TRBV7-3 and TRBJ2-7): GAGVSQTPSNKVTEKGKYVELRCDPISGHTALYWYRQSLGQGPEFLIYFQGTGAADDSGLPNDRFFAVRPEGSVSTLKIQRTERGDSAVYLCASSSQRLAGPYEQYFGPGTRLTVT.

This clone occurred many times. The chain is built from TRBV7-9 and TRBJ2-5, with 9 bases matching TRBD1. There are 12 residues in the CDR3. Losses at the gene ends were 6 bases for V and 4 bases for J; bases not matched to a gene: 0. Germline CDR1 and CDR2: SEHNR and FQNEAQ (reference sequence). CDR3 in amino acids: CASRDRGETQYF. CDR3 nucleotides: TGTGCCAGCAGGGACAGGGGAGAGACCCAGTACTTC.

This chain joins TRBV14 and TRBJ1-1; no reliable D call. In germline, CDR1 is SGHDN, CDR2 FVKESK. Trimming shortened V by 2 bases and J by 1 base, and 14 bases separated the two germline ends. The CDR3 length is 16 residues. The CDR3 nucleotides are TGTGCCAGCAGCCAACACGCCGGACTGGCGAACACTGAAGCTTTCTTT. This sequence encodes CASSQHAGLANTEAFF.

This clone was found many times. The CDR3 reads CASSDQAKNEQFF. DNA of the CDR3: TGTGCCAGCAGTGACCAAGCGAAGAATGAGCAGTTCTTC. The chain links TRBV6-4 to TRBJ2-1; D uncertain. CDR3 size: 13 residues. Trimming shortened V by 2 bases and J by 7 bases, and 9 bases separated the two germline ends. The germline V gene has CDR1 MRHNA and CDR2 SNTAGT.

The V call is TRBV5-1, the J call TRBJ2-6; D is undetermined. CDR3 length: 17 residues. The germline gives CDR1 SGHRS, CDR2 YFSETQ. V was cut by 0 bases and J by 3 bases, with 13 bases left in between. This CDR3 reads CASSLDFPLFGANVLTF. The CDR3, as DNA: TGCGCCAGCAGCTTGGACTTCCCCCTGTTTGGGGCCAACGTCCTGACTTTC.

CDR3 residues: CASSFGGSDEQYF. In DNA, the CDR3 is TGTGCCAGCAGCTTTGGGGGTAGCGACGAGCAGTACTTC. V gene TRBV11-2 combines with J gene TRBJ2-7; tentatively, D is TRBD1 or TRBD2 (5 bases each). Germline V gene data show CDR1 as SGHAT and CDR2 as FQNNGV. V was pared by 3 bases and J by 5 bases, with 11 bases between. This CDR3 is built from 13 residues. Using reference TRBV11-2 and TRBJ2-7 for the parts outside the CDR3, the full variable domain is EAGVAQSPRYKIIEKRQSVAFWCNPISGHATLYWYQQILGQGPKLLIQFQNNGVVDDSQLPKDRFSAERLKGVDSTLKIQPAKLEDSAVYLCASSFGGSDEQYFGPGTRLTVT.

In this sample, this clone turned up many times. The V call is TRBV5-4, the J call TRBJ2-5, with D hard to call. This CDR3 has 14 residues. Germline CDR1 and CDR2: SGHNT and YYREEE (reference sequence). The V and J ends lost 2 bases and 5 bases respectively, with 13 bases between them. The CDR3 sequence is CASSLENSRETQYF. As DNA, the CDR3 is TGTGCCAGCAGCTTAGAGAACAGTCGGGAGACCCAGTACTTC.

A remark on this clone: Different DNA sequences within this sample yield the same CDR3. The chain links TRBV11-3 to TRBJ2-3; D call uncertain. From germline, CDR1 is SGHNT and CDR2 YENEEA. Trimming took off 1 base at V and 3 bases at J, with 5 bases between the two ends. CDR3 length: 13 amino acids. The CDR3 nucleotides read TGTGCCAGCAGCTTAGTTCCGACAGATACGCAGTATTTT. Its protein product is CASSLVPTDTQYF.

V and J are TRBV7-2 and TRBJ2-1; D remains unclear. Germline V gives CDR1 SGHTA, CDR2 FQGNSA. CDR3 size: 15 residues. Trimming stripped 5 bases from V and 8 bases from J, with 19 bases between. In DNA form, the CDR3 reads TGTGCCAGCAGCCAGGACCCACTCATATGGTATGAGCAGTTCTTC. Translating it yields CASSQDPLIWYEQFF.

This clone was detected once. The gene calls are TRBV6-1 and TRBJ1-1; D is ambiguous. Germline CDR1 and CDR2: MNHNS and SASEGT. The CDR3 extends over 14 amino acids. V was shortened by 6 bases and J by 1 base, with 12 bases between the two germline ends. This CDR3 is CASSPVGRNTEAFF. CDR3 nucleotides: TGTGCCAGCAGCCCAGTCGGGAGGAACACTGAAGCTTTCTTT.

The chain recombines TRBV4-1 with TRBJ2-3, with D unresolved. Germline V gene lookup returns CDR1 MGHRA and CDR2 YSYEKL. The CDR3 consists of 18 residues. Trimming left V 1 base short and J 2 bases short, with 19 bases between. The CDR3 bases are TGCGCCAGCAGCCAAGTCCAGGCCCTTAGTGCGACCACAGATACGCAGTATTTT. Protein sequence: CASSQVQALSATTDTQYF.

The chain joins TRBV9 to TRBJ2-7; perhaps TRBD1 as D (6 bases). Germline assignment: CDR1 SGDLS and CDR2 YYNGEE. The ends were cut back, 0 bases at V and 2 bases at J, with 12 bases in the middle. The CDR3 runs 15 residues. In nucleotides, the CDR3 is TGTGCCAGCAGCGTAGGGACAGCGGCTACCTACGAGCAGTACTTC. Translating gives CASSVGTAATYEQYF.